Below are 17 T cell receptor beta chains sequenced from a single sample in a study of beta chain features in type 1 diabetes. Sequenced material consisted of expressed TCRB transcripts (all of the isolated RNA was reverse transcribed). Only in-frame clones appear in the TCRdb table, and some are missing; sequencing was by immunoSEQ multiplex PCR. The sample has approximately 150,000 clones; around a tenth are singletons. The sequenced sample was central memory CD4+ T cells from blood. These receptors were obtained from a woman in her forties in good health.

This clone has only a few counts. This sequence joins TRBV27 and TRBJ1-4; 7 nucleotides match TRBD1. CDR1 and CDR2 from the germline V gene are MNHEY and SMNVEV (reference sequence). Trimming at V came to 5 bases and at J to 8 bases, leaving 11 bases not matched to a gene. The CDR3 covers 15 residues. CDR3 DNA sequence: TGTGCCAGCAGTCCTCAGACAGGGTCAAGGGAAAAACTGTTTTTT. This sequence encodes CASSPQTGSREKLFF.

This clone was detected only a few times. The CDR3 DNA follows: TGCGCCAGCAGCCAATATGTGTCTAGCGGGGACTCCTACGAGCAGTACTTC. Amino acid sequence: CASSQYVSSGDSYEQYF. This chain links TRBV4-3 with TRBJ2-7; 9 nucleotides line up with TRBD2. This CDR3 is 17 amino acids long. V gave up 2 bases and J gave up 0 bases; unmatched junction bases: 8. Germline V gene sequence: CDR1 LGHNA, CDR2 YSLEER.

This clone was observed a handful of times. CDR3 residues: CASSLNSVISGNTIYF. The CDR3 bases are TGCGCCAGCAGCTTGAACTCGGTGATCTCTGGAAACACCATATATTTT. The rearrangement joins TRBV5-1 to TRBJ1-3; D call uncertain. The V end was cut by 1 base, the J end by 0 bases, with 11 bases between. Per the germline V gene, CDR1 is SGHRS and CDR2 is YFSETQ. The CDR3 has 16 amino acids. Full variable domain (outside the CDR3, taken from reference TRBV5-1 and TRBJ1-3): KAGVTQTPRYLIKTRGQQVTLSCSPISGHRSVSWYQQTPGQGLQFLFEYFSETQRNKGNFPGRFSGRQFSNSRSEMNVSTLELGDSALYLCASSLNSVISGNTIYFGEGSWLTVV.

This clone was counted between two and nine times. The chain employs TRBV19 and TRBJ2-7, with 7 bases matching TRBD1. This CDR3 region has 16 residues. The V gene's germline CDR1 is LNHDA and CDR2 SQIVND (reference sequence). Germline trimming cut 6 bases from V and 7 bases from J; bases unmatched to any gene: 18. The CDR3 loop reads CASSRTPTGVLAEQYF. The CDR3 DNA sequence: TGTGCCAGTAGCCGAACCCCCACAGGGGTTCTCGCGGAGCAGTACTTC.

This clone was counted at least ten times. This chain links TRBV7-9 with TRBJ2-5, with TRBD2 matching 7 bases. Per the germline V gene, CDR1 is SEHNR and CDR2 is FQNEAQ (reference sequence). Trimming removed 1 base from V and 5 bases from J; junction bases left unmatched: 16. The CDR3 covers 18 residues. This chain's CDR3 is CASSLGPPAGRPEETQYF. The CDR3 coding sequence is TGTGCCAGCAGCTTAGGTCCCCCAGCGGGGCGTCCCGAGGAGACCCAGTACTTC.

This clone has only a few counts. The chain has TRBV2 and TRBJ1-4; 7 bases are shared with TRBD1. Germline-derived CDR1 and CDR2 are SNHLY and FYNNEI. The CDR3 contains 15 residues. V trimming: 6 bases; J trimming: 5 bases; junction bases outside the gene matches: 9. The CDR3 DNA reads as TGTGCCAGCAGATTAGGAGCAGGGGGAAATGAAAAACTGTTTTTT. This codes for CASRLGAGGNEKLFF.

This sequence joins TRBV19 and TRBJ1-5; possibly TRBD1 for D (5 bases). The V gene lost 4 bases and the J gene lost 2 bases, with 21 bases spanning the gap. The germline V gene has CDR1 LNHDA and CDR2 SQIVND (reference sequence). This CDR3 comprises 18 residues. DNA of the CDR3: TGTGCCAGTAGTAGTCGCGGGGTAGGGGATGTGGGCAATCAGCCCCAGCATTTT. It translates to CASSSRGVGDVGNQPQHF.

This clone showed up just a few times. The CDR3 region has the DNA TGTGCCAGCAGGAGGGGGGGGGACTCCTACAATGAGCAGTTCTTC. Translating it yields CASRRGGDSYNEQFF. The chain links TRBV5-4 to TRBJ2-1; possible D gene TRBD2, 7 bases. Per the germline V gene, CDR1 is SGHNT and CDR2 is YYREEE (reference sequence). The V end was cut by 5 bases, the J end by 0 bases, with 12 bases between. The CDR3 covers 15 residues.

This clone was counted between two and nine times. The J gene is TRBJ2-3, the V gene TRBV28; 10 bases line up with TRBD2. Losses at the gene ends were 8 bases for V and 3 bases for J; bases not matched to a gene: 2. CDR3 size: 13 residues. From germline, CDR1 is MDHEN and CDR2 SYDVKM. Written as DNA, the CDR3 is TGTGCCAGCCATAGCGGGGGGACAGATACGCAGTATTTT. Its translation: CASHSGGTDTQYF.

This clone has a handful of counts. The chain employs TRBV9 and TRBJ2-4; D is unclear. Trimming removed 4 bases from V and 8 bases from J, with 16 bases in between. The CDR3 sequence is 14 residues long. CDR1 and CDR2 from the germline V gene are SGDLS and YYNGEE. Written as DNA, the CDR3 is TGTGCCAGCAGCCAAGGCCCGGCACGGGACATTCAGTACTTC. Its translation: CASSQGPARDIQYF.

There are a few counts of this clone. The CDR3 DNA follows: TGTGCCAGCAGCATACAGGGGGAGGGAGGGACCCAGTACTTC. Protein sequence: CASSIQGEGGTQYF. This sequence joins TRBV5-4 and TRBJ2-5; a weak D match, TRBD1 (8 bases). This CDR3 has 14 amino acids. The germline V and J ends were trimmed by 4 bases and 7 bases, with 17 bases remaining between them. The V gene's germline CDR1 is SGHNT and CDR2 YYREEE (reference sequence).

V gene TRBV25-1 combines with J gene TRBJ1-5, with a tentative D call TRBD1 (6 bases). Germline CDR1 and CDR2: MGHDK and SYGVNS. This CDR3 has 14 amino acids. The V gene lost 4 bases and the J gene lost 7 bases, with 14 bases spanning the gap. DNA for the CDR3: TGTGCCAGCAGTGGTACAGGGACGAGGCAGCCCCAGCATTTT. Protein product: CASSGTGTRQPQHF.

This clone has at least ten counts. The J gene is TRBJ2-5, the V gene TRBV15; D possibly corresponds to TRBD2 (7 bases). Deletions cut 1 base from V and 7 bases from J, with 13 bases between. This CDR3 region has 14 residues. Germline CDR1 is LNHNV and CDR2 is YYDKDF (reference sequence). The CDR3 DNA follows: TGTGCCACCAGCAGAGGCGGGGGCCGGGGGACCCAGTACTTC. Its protein product is CATSRGGGRGTQYF.

The chain links TRBV27 to TRBJ1-5; 9 nucleotides match TRBD1. This CDR3 is built from 14 residues. From germline, CDR1 is MNHEY and CDR2 SMNVEV (reference sequence). V lost 4 bases and J lost 6; bases outside the gene matches: 4. CDR3 in DNA: TGTGCCAGCAGTTCCACAGGGGGCTTTCAGCCCCAGCATTTT. The encoded protein is CASSSTGGFQPQHF.

This clone has more than one count but fewer than ten. This chain connects TRBV5-8 to TRBJ2-1, with D possibly TRBD2 on 6 matching bases. Trimming left V 0 bases short and J 5 bases short, with 15 bases between. The CDR3 consists of 16 residues. CDR1 is SGHTS and CDR2 is YDEGEE in the germline V gene. The CDR3 sequence is CASSLVTSDRDNEQFF. DNA for the CDR3: TGTGCCAGCAGCTTGGTGACTAGTGATAGGGACAATGAGCAGTTCTTC.

This clone was counted a few times. The V gene is TRBV5-4, the J gene TRBJ2-1; TRBD2 agrees at 16 bases. This CDR3 region has 17 residues. Trimming removed 4 bases from V and 4 bases from J; junction bases left unmatched: 5. Germline V gene sequence: CDR1 SGHNT, CDR2 YYREEE (reference sequence). The CDR3 loop reads CASSRGTSGGVYNEQFF. The DNA for the CDR3 is TGTGCCAGCAGCCGCGGGACTAGCGGGGGGGTGTACAATGAGCAGTTCTTC.

This clone was recorded a few times. V is TRBV5-1 and J is TRBJ2-1; TRBD2 matches 13 bases. V gave up 4 bases and J gave up 8 bases; unmatched junction bases: 3. From germline, CDR1 is SGHRS and CDR2 YFSETQ. This CDR3 comprises 14 residues. The CDR3 loop reads CASSKGLAGYEQFF. For the CDR3, the DNA is TGCGCCAGCAGCAAGGGACTAGCGGGGTATGAGCAGTTCTTC.